A single sample is the source of the 3 T cell receptor beta chains below, sequenced in a study of CD8 T cells in Susac syndrome (dated by TCRdb to about 2019). Library method: the immunoSEQ multiplex PCR assay. RNA was extracted using the RNeasy kit, and roughly 0.5 to 1 microgram was reverse transcribed with random hexamers. TCRdb reprocessing: public reads trimmed at Q25 with fastp, clones called with MiXCR, in-frame beta chains kept. When rows share a CDR3 protein, they turn into one entry using the most common DNA and genes. A total of over 150,000 distinct CDR3 sequences appear in this sample, 90% to 96% of them only once. Approximately 0.12% of the sample lies in the top ten. The material sequenced was CD4+ T cells from PBMCs. All receptors derive from a human donor with Susac syndrome.

The gene calls are TRBV30 and TRBJ2-1, with TRBD2 matching over 14 bases. With 5 bases clipped from V and 2 bases from J, the junction kept 5 bases outside the gene matches. CDR1 is GTSNPN and CDR2 is SVGIG in the germline V gene (reference sequence). The CDR3 is made up of 16 amino acids. This CDR3 is CAWGPGLAGAYNEQFF. CDR3 bases: TGTGCCTGGGGACCGGGACTAGCGGGGGCCTACAATGAGCAGTTCTTC.

CDR3 region: CASSIQGRVGYQETQYF. As DNA, the CDR3 is TGTGCCAGTAGTATTCAGGGAAGGGTCGGGTACCAAGAGACCCAGTACTTC. The chain couples TRBV19 to TRBJ2-5; tentative D call: TRBD1 (5 bases). The germline V and J ends were trimmed by 3 bases and 0 bases, with 17 bases remaining between them. The CDR3 totals 17 residues. Germline CDR1 LNHDA, CDR2 SQIVND (reference sequence).

The chain employs TRBV7-8 and TRBJ1-6; a weak D match, TRBD1 (5 bases). CDR1 SGHVS and CDR2 FQNEAQ come from the germline V gene. The CDR3 contains 16 residues. Trimming left V 1 base short and J 6 bases short, with 13 bases between. CDR3 nucleotide sequence: TGTGCCAGCAGCTTAGAAGGGCCAGGGATTAATTCACCCCTCCACTTT. Its translation: CASSLEGPGINSPLHF.